A selection of T cell receptor beta chains follows, all from one sample in a study of T-cell reconstitution after alpha-beta-depleted transplantation in children. TCRdb reprocessed the PCR reads via MiXCR and lists one record per CDR3 protein. This repertoire shows about 360,000 distinct CDR3 sequences, 10% to 15% found once; its top ten account for around 4%. Specimen: PBMCs, collected from the stem cell graft. All receptors derive from a human donor who donated a stem cell graft to a child with Fanconi anemia. The CDR3 runs from the conserved cysteine through the conserved F or W. The D gene is left open where the match is weak. Rows may omit the clone size; those that give it use once, few, many or a size class.

j_gene | v_gene | d_gene | abundance | CDR3nt | CDR3aa
TRBJ1-1 | TRBV6-1 | . | many | TGTGCCAGCAGTGAGACAGATTACACTGAAGCTTTCTTT | CASSETDYTEAFF
TRBJ2-2 | TRBV2 | . | few | TGTGCCAGCAGTGAAACGACCACCGGGGAGCTGTTTTTT | CASSETTTGELFF
TRBJ1-1 | TRBV7-9 | . | . | TGTGCCAGCAGCCCCATGCAGGGAGTGAACACTGAAGCTTTCTTT | CASSPMQGVNTEAFF
TRBJ1-5 | TRBV12-3/TRBV12-4 | . | few | TGTGCCAGCAGTCCGAATCAGGGGAGGGGCAATCAGCCCCAGCATTTT | CASSPNQGRGNQPQHF
TRBJ1-2 | TRBV27 | . | . | TGTGCCAGCAGTTCCTCAGACGGACATGCCTTCTATGGCTACACCTTC | CASSSSDGHAFYGYTF
TRBJ1-2 | TRBV7-9 | . | . | TGTGCCAGCAGCTTAGAGGGTTACTACACCTTC | CASSLEGYYTF
TRBJ1-1 | TRBV14 | . | few | TGTGCCAGCAGCCATGTTCATGGGGTTTCTGAAGCTTTCTTT | CASSHVHGVSEAFF
TRBJ2-1 | TRBV28 | TRBD2 | once | TGTGCCACCACTAGCGGGGGGGTGGTCGGCAATGAGCAGTTCTTC | CATTSGGVVGNEQFF
TRBJ1-2 | TRBV7-9 | . | . | TGTGCCAGCAGCTTAGCGATGGGGACGAATTATGGCTACACCTTC | CASSLAMGTNYGYTF
TRBJ1-1 | TRBV7-9 | TRBD1 | . | TGTGCCAGCAGCTTAAATACAGGGGGAACTGAAGCTTTCTTT | CASSLNTGGTEAFF
TRBJ1-2 | TRBV20-1 | . | . | TGCAGTGCTGCCCAGACTTCCTATGGCTACACCTTC | CSAAQTSYGYTF
TRBJ2-7 | TRBV5-5 | TRBD1 | . | TGTGCCAGCAGATCTGGGACAGGAGACTACGAGCAGTACTTC | CASRSGTGDYEQYF
TRBJ1-5 | TRBV6-2/TRBV6-3 | . | . | TGTGCCAGCGATAATGGGCAGCCCCAGCATTTT | CASDNGQPQHF
TRBJ2-2 | TRBV3-1 | . | . | TGTGCCAGCAGCCAACTAGCGCCCCAGGGCCCCGGGGAGCTGTTTTTT | CASSQLAPQGPGELFF